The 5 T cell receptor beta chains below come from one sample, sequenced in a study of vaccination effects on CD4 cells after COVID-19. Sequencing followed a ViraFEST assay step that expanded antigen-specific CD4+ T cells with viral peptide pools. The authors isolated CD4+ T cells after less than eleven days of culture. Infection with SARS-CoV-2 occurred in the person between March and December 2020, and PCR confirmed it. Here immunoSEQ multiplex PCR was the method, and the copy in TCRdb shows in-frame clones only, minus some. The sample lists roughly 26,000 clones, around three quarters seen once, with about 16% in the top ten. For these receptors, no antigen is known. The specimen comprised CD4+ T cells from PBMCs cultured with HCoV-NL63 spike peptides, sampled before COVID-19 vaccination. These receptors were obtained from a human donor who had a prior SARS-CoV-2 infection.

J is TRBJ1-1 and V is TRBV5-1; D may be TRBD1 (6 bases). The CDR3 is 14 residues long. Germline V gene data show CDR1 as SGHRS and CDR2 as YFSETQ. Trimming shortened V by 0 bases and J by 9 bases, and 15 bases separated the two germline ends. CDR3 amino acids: CASSLDIQGGKAFF. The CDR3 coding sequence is TGCGCCAGCAGCTTGGATATACAGGGAGGTAAAGCTTTCTTT.

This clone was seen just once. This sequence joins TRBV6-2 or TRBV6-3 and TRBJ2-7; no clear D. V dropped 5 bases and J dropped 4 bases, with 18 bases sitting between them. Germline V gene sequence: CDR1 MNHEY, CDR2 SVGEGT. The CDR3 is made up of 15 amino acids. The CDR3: CASSNFWPPVYEQYF. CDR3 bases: TGTGCCAGCAGTAACTTCTGGCCCCCCGTTTACGAGCAGTACTTC.

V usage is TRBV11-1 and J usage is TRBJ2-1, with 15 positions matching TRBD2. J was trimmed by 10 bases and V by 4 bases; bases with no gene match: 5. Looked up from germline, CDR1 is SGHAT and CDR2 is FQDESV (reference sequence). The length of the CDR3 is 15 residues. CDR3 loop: CASSSTGTSGREQFF. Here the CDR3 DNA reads TGTGCCAGCAGCTCGACCGGGACTAGCGGGAGGGAGCAGTTCTTC.

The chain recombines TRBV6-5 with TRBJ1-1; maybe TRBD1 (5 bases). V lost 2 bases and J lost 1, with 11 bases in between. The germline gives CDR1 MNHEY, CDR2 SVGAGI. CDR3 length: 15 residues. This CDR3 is CASSYGRRGNTEAFF. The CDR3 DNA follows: TGTGCCAGCAGTTACGGGAGGAGGGGGAACACTGAAGCTTTCTTT.

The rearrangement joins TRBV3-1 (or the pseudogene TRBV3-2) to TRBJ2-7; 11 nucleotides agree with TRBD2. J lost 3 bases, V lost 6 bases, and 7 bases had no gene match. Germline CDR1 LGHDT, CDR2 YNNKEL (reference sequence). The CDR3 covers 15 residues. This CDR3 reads CASRRGTSGFYEQYF. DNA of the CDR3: TGTGCCAGCAGGCGAGGGACTAGCGGATTCTACGAGCAGTACTTC.